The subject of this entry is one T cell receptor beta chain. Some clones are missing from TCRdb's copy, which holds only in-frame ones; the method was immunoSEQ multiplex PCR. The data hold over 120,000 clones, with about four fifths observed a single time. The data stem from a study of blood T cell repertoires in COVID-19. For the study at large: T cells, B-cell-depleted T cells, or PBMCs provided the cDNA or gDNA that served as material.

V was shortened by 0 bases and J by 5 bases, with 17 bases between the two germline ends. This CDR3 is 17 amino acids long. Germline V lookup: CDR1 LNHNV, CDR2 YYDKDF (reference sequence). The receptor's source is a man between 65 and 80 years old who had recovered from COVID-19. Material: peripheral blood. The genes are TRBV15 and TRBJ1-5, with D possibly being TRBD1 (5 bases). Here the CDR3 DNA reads TGTGCCACCAGCAGAGATCCCCCCGGACAAGGGGATCAGCCCCAGCATTTT. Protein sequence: CATSRDPPGQGDQPQHF.